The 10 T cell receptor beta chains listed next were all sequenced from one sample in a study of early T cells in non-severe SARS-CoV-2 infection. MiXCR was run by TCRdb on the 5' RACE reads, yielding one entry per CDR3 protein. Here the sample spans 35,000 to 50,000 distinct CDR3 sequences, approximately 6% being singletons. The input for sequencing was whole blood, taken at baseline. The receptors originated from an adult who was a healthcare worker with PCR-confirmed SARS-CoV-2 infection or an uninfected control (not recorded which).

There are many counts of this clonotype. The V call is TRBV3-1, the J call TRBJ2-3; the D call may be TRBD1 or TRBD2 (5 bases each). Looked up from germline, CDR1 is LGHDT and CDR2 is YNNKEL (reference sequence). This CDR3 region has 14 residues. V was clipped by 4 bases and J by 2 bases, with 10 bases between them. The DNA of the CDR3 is TGTGCCAGCAGCCTCCGAGGGACCACAGATACGCAGTATTTT. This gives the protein CASSLRGTTDTQYF.

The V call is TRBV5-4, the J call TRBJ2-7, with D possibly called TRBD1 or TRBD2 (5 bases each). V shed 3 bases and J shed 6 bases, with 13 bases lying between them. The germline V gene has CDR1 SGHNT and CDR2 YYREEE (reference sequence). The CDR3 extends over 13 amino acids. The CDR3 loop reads CASSSPGTGEQYF. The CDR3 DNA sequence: TGTGCCAGCAGCTCACCTGGGACCGGCGAGCAGTACTTC.

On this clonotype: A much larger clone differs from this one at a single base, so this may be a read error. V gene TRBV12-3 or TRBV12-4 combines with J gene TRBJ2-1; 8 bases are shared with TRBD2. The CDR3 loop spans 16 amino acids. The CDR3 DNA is TGTGCCAGCAGATCCCGGGGGGGCTTCTCCTACAATGAGCAGTCCTTC. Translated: CASRSRGGFSYNEQSF.

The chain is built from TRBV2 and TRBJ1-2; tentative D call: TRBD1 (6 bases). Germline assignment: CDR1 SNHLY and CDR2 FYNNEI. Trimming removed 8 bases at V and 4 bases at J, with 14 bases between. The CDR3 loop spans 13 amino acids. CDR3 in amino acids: CASRDPGAYGYTF. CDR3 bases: TGTGCCAGCCGAGATCCGGGGGCCTATGGCTACACCTTC.

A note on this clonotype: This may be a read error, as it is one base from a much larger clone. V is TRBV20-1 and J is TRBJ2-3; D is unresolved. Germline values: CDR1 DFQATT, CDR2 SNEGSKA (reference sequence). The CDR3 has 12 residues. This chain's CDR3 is CCARSGTDTQYF. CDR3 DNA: TGCTGTGCTCGGAGCGGCACAGATACGCAGTATTTT.

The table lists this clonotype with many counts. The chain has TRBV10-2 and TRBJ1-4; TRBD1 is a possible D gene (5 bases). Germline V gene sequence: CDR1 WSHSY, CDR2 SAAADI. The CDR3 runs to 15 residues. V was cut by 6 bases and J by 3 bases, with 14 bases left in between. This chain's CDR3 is CASSGGTGANEKLFF. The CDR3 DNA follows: TGCGCCAGCAGCGGGGGAACGGGTGCTAATGAAAAACTGTTTTTT.

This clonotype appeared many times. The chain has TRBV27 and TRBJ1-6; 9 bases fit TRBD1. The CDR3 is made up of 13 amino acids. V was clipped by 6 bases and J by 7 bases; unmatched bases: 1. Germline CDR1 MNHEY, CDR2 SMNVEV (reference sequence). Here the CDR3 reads CASSGQGNSPLHF. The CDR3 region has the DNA TGTGCCAGCAGCGGACAGGGGAATTCACCCCTCCACTTT.

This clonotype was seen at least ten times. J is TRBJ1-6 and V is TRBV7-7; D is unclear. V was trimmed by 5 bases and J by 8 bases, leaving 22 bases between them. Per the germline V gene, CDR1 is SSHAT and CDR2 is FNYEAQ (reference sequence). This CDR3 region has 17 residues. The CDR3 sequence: CASSPSIAGTTDSPLHF. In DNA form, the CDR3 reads TGTGCCAGCAGCCCCTCCATTGCGGGAACTACGGATTCACCCCTCCACTTT.

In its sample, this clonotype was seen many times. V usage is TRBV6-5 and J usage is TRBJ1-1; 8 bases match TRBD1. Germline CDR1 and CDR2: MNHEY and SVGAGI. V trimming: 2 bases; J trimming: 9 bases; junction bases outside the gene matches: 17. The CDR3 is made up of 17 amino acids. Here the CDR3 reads CASSYISTGAAPIKAFF. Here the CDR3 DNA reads TGTGCCAGCAGTTACATTTCGACAGGGGCCGCTCCAATTAAAGCTTTCTTT.

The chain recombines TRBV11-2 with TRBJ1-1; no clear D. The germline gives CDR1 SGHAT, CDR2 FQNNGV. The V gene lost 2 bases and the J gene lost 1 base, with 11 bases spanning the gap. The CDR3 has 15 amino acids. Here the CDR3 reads CASSLLYGPNTEAFF. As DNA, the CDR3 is TGTGCCAGCAGCTTATTATACGGCCCGAACACTGAAGCTTTCTTT.